The 29 T cell receptor beta chains below all came from one sample that was sequenced in a study of blood T cell repertoires in COVID-19 (dated by TCRdb to 2018 to 2021). The library was built by means of the immunoSEQ multiplex PCR assay. Held by TCRdb, this immuneACCESS table contains in-frame sequences only and omits some clones. Under half of the omission traces to an unresolved V gene where checked; the cause of the rest is unknown. In this sample the table shows about 250,000 clones, around 84% of which occur a single time. About 1.5% of the sample goes to the ten largest clones. The material sequenced was PBMCs or T cells enriched from blood (not recorded which). These receptors all come from a woman between 45 and 60 years old who had recovered from COVID-19.

The CDR3 sequence is CASSRTRLVPNEKLFF. CDR3 bases: TGTGCCAGCAGCAGAACGAGACTTGTCCCCAATGAAAAACTGTTTTTT. The V and J genes are TRBV21-1 and TRBJ1-4. TRBV21-1 represents a pseudogene. This CDR3 is 16 amino acids long.

This clone was observed a few times. J is TRBJ2-1 and V is TRBV15, with TRBD1 matching 8 bases. Trimming removed 3 bases from V and 1 base from J; junction bases left unmatched: 2. CDR1 is LNHNV and CDR2 is YYDKDF in the germline V gene (reference sequence). The length of the CDR3 is 15 residues. The CDR3, as DNA: TGTGCCACCAGCAGTAGACAGGGGTCCTACAATGAGCAGTTCTTC. Protein: CATSSRQGSYNEQFF. Filled out from reference TRBV15 and TRBJ2-1, the complete variable domain reads DAMVIQNPRYQVTQFGKPVTLSCSQTLNHNVMYWYQQKSSQAPKLLFHYYDKDFNNEADTPDNFQSRRPNTSFCFLDIRSPGLGDTAMYLCATSSRQGSYNEQFFGPGTRLTVL.

A few counts support this clone. This chain uses TRBV12-3 or TRBV12-4 with TRBJ1-2; TRBD1 matches at 9 bases. The CDR3 totals 13 residues. The ends lost 6 bases at V and 5 bases at J; junction bases unmatched: 4. The CDR3 coding sequence is TGTGCCAGCAGCACCGGGACAGGGTATGGCTACACCTTC. Translated: CASSTGTGYGYTF.

This chain links TRBV27 with TRBJ1-6; TRBD1 matches 9 bases. Germline V gene sequence: CDR1 MNHEY, CDR2 SMNVEV (reference sequence). The junction had 8 bases not matched to a gene; V was cut back by 5 bases and J by 9 bases. The CDR3 totals 15 residues. This CDR3 is CASSLGTGRVSPLHF. The CDR3 DNA sequence: TGTGCCAGCAGTCTCGGGACAGGGAGGGTTTCACCCCTCCACTTT.

The V call is TRBV7-9, the J call TRBJ2-3, with D unclear. V was cut by 5 bases and J by 5 bases, with 8 bases left in between. From germline, CDR1 is SEHNR and CDR2 FQNEAQ (reference sequence). The length of the CDR3 is 12 residues. CDR3 region: CASSPSRDTQYF. For the CDR3, the DNA is TGTGCCAGCAGCCCTAGTCGAGATACGCAGTATTTT.

The rearrangement uses TRBV15 and TRBJ2-2; 8 nucleotides line up with TRBD1. CDR3 length: 17 amino acids. Trimming cost V 0 bases and J 5 bases; bases outside gene matches: 8. Germline loops: CDR1 LNHNV, CDR2 YYDKDF (reference sequence). The CDR3: CATSRDDRGYRTGELFF. CDR3 bases: TGTGCCACCAGCAGAGATGACAGGGGATATCGGACCGGGGAGCTGTTTTTT.

Here the CDR3 DNA reads TGTGCCAGCAGGACCGGGACTAGCGTCGGAAATGAGCAGTTCTTC. As protein: CASRTGTSVGNEQFF. The chain carries TRBV7-2 and TRBJ2-1; 10 nucleotides line up with TRBD2. CDR1 is SGHTA and CDR2 is FQGNSA in the germline V gene. The CDR3 has 15 residues. J lost 7 bases, V lost 6 bases, and 9 bases had no gene match.

The chain uses TRBV19 and TRBJ1-5; D is unresolved. From germline, CDR1 is LNHDA and CDR2 SQIVND (reference sequence). The CDR3 loop spans 14 amino acids. V was clipped by 7 bases and J by 6 bases, with 16 bases between them. This chain's CDR3 is CASNGRDRSQPQHF. The CDR3 nucleotides are TGTGCCAGTAATGGGCGGGATAGATCTCAGCCCCAGCATTTT.

CDR3 sequence (DNA): TGTGCCAGCAGCTTAGAGAGCGTGGACATTCAGTACTTC. It yields the protein CASSLESVDIQYF. The chain combines TRBV7-2 with TRBJ2-4; D not certain. The germline gives CDR1 SGHTA, CDR2 FQGNSA. Trimming shortened V by 1 base and J by 8 bases, and 9 bases separated the two germline ends. This CDR3 spans 13 amino acids. Variable domain in full (rest from reference TRBV7-2 and TRBJ2-4): GAGVSQSPSNKVTEKGKDVELRCDPISGHTALYWYRQSLGQGLEFLIYFQGNSAPDKSGLPSDRFSAERTGGSVSTLTIQRTQQEDSAVYLCASSLESVDIQYFGAGTRLSVL.

The V gene is TRBV6-2 or TRBV6-3, the J gene TRBJ2-2, with D perhaps matching TRBD1 (6 bases). Germline values: CDR1 MNHEY, CDR2 SVGEGT. The CDR3 extends over 14 amino acids. The V end was cut by 6 bases, the J end by 3 bases, with 11 bases between. CDR3 in amino acids: CASSPDSYTGELFF. For the CDR3, the DNA is TGTGCCAGCAGCCCGGACAGCTACACCGGGGAGCTGTTTTTT.

The V gene is TRBV4-3, the J gene TRBJ2-1; TRBD2 matches 14 bases. The CDR3 length is 17 residues. The V segment lost 1 base and the J segment 8 bases; nucleotides outside the gene matches: 7. CDR1 and CDR2 (germline): LGHNA, YSLEER. The CDR3 region is CASSQAGLAGGIYEQFF. The CDR3 region has the DNA TGCGCCAGCAGCCAAGCTGGACTAGCGGGAGGTATCTATGAGCAGTTCTTC.

The rearrangement joins TRBV2 to TRBJ2-3; 12 bases are a match to TRBD2. The CDR3 sequence is 16 residues long. The germline CDR1 and CDR2 sequences are SNHLY and FYNNEI. V dropped 6 bases and J dropped 4; count of bases not matched to a gene: 8. The chain's CDR3 is CASSPRLAGVSDTQYF. For the CDR3, the DNA is TGTGCCAGCAGCCCTAGACTAGCGGGAGTGTCAGATACGCAGTATTTT.

This chain links TRBV6-6 with TRBJ1-1; 8 nucleotides line up with TRBD1. The CDR3 consists of 13 residues. With V trimmed by 7 bases and J by 4 bases, 5 bases remained unmatched. CDR1 and CDR2 from the germline V gene are MNHNY and SVGAGI (reference sequence). CDR3 coding DNA: TGTGCCAGCACGGACAGGGCTGGCACTGAAGCTTTCTTT. Translating it yields CASTDRAGTEAFF.

This clone was seen only a few times. The J gene is TRBJ2-7, the V gene TRBV5-1, with TRBD1 matching 9 bases. J lost 1 base, V lost 4 bases, and 18 bases had no gene match. Looked up from germline, CDR1 is SGHRS and CDR2 is YFSETQ. CDR3 size: 19 residues. The CDR3 DNA reads as TGCGCCAGCAGCGCCCGGGACAGGGTTGGGGCTCCGGTGTCCTACGAGCAGTACTTC. Translating gives CASSARDRVGAPVSYEQYF.

This chain uses TRBV30 with TRBJ1-5; D uncertain. V lost 0 bases and J 2 bases, leaving 14 bases between the germline ends. The CDR3 is 16 residues long. Germline V gives CDR1 GTSNPN, CDR2 SVGIG (reference sequence). CDR3 in DNA: TGTGCCTGGAGTGTATCAGGACGGGGAGGCAATCAGCCCCAGCATTTT. This translates into CAWSVSGRGGNQPQHF.

This clone was found a few times. V and J are TRBV13 and TRBJ2-2; D is undetermined. Trimming took 5 bases from V and 6 from J, leaving 13 bases between them. Germline V gives CDR1 PRHDT, CDR2 FYEKMQ (reference sequence). The CDR3 has 14 amino acids. The CDR3 region has the DNA TGTGCCAGCAGCCCCCGCCTGGGCGCCGGGGAGCTGTTTTTT. This translates into CASSPRLGAGELFF.

The CDR3 is CASDVGGSNEQFF. DNA for the CDR3: TGTGCCAGCGACGTGGGAGGGAGTAATGAGCAGTTCTTC. This chain uses TRBV3-1 (or the pseudogene TRBV3-2) with TRBJ2-1; 7 bases agree with TRBD2. CDR1 is LGHDT, CDR2 YNNKEL, per germline (reference sequence). Trimming at V came to 8 bases and at J to 7 bases, leaving 8 bases not matched to a gene. This CDR3 spans 13 amino acids.

The J gene is TRBJ1-1, the V gene TRBV11-3; 7 bases are a match to TRBD1. V lost 4 bases to trimming and J lost 7 bases; unmatched junction nucleotides: 9. CDR3 length equals 14 residues. The germline V gene has CDR1 SGHNT and CDR2 YENEEA. The CDR3: CASSSRDSPREAFF. CDR3 coding DNA: TGTGCCAGCAGCTCTCGGGACAGTCCCCGTGAAGCTTTCTTT.

This clone was recorded once. The chain links TRBV19 to TRBJ2-1, with TRBD2 identical over 7 bases. The CDR3 contains 16 residues. J was trimmed by 5 bases and V by 9 bases; bases with no gene match: 16. CDR1 is LNHDA, CDR2 SQIVND, per germline (reference sequence). The CDR3 spells CASNHGGGRVNNEQFF. CDR3 nucleotide sequence: TGTGCCAGCAACCATGGAGGAGGGAGGGTGAACAATGAGCAGTTCTTC.

The chain joins TRBV10-2 to TRBJ1-1; TRBD1 agrees at 9 bases. CDR1 is WSHSY, CDR2 SAAADI, per germline. This CDR3 is 18 amino acids long. V shed 3 bases and J 0 bases; nucleotides not matched to a gene: 11. The CDR3 region has the DNA TGCGCCAGCAGTGAACAGGGGGCCTATGCGCCTATGAACACTGAAGCTTTCTTT. Amino acids: CASSEQGAYAPMNTEAFF.

The gene calls are TRBV6-2 or TRBV6-3 and TRBJ2-3; tentatively, D is TRBD2 (5 bases). The CDR3 sequence is 14 residues long. Trimming removed 4 bases from V and 1 base from J, with 9 bases in between. Germline CDR1 is MNHEY and CDR2 is SVGEGT. The CDR3 nucleotides read TGTGCCAGCAGTTCAGAGCGGCGCACAGATACGCAGTATTTT. This gives the protein CASSSERRTDTQYF.

V and J are TRBV19 and TRBJ1-4; maybe TRBD1 (6 bases). Germline-derived CDR1 and CDR2 are LNHDA and SQIVND (reference sequence). The CDR3 has 14 residues. Deletions cut 7 bases from V and 8 bases from J, with 17 bases between. CDR3 protein: CASNDRDIGEKLFF. CDR3 coding DNA: TGTGCCAGTAACGACCGGGACATTGGCGAAAAACTGTTTTTT. The full variable domain, in which reference TRBV19 and TRBJ1-4 provide the parts outside the CDR3, is DGGITQSPKYLFRKEGQNVTLSCEQNLNHDAMYWYRQDPGQGLRLIYYSQIVNDFQKGDIAEGYSVSREKKESFPLTVTSAQKNPTAFYLCASNDRDIGEKLFFGSGTQLSVL.

This chain connects TRBV5-1 to TRBJ2-5; TRBD2 matches at 15 bases. CDR3 length: 18 residues. V shed 4 bases and J 2 bases; nucleotides not matched to a gene: 9. CDR1 is SGHRS and CDR2 is YFSETQ in the germline V gene. CDR3 in DNA: TGCGCCAGCAGCACCGGGACTAGCGGGGGGACAGGGCAAGAGACCCAGTACTTC. Protein: CASSTGTSGGTGQETQYF.

This rearrangement joins TRBV11-2 to TRBJ1-3; the D gene is possibly TRBD1 (6 bases). Trimming took 4 bases from V and 4 from J, leaving 11 bases between them. Germline CDR1 is SGHAT and CDR2 is FQNNGV. This CDR3 spans 14 amino acids. The CDR3 nucleotides read TGTGCCAGCAGCTCCCAGGGGAGAGGAAACACCATATATTTT. Translating it yields CASSSQGRGNTIYF.

The chain combines TRBV12-5 with TRBJ1-5; TRBD1 is a possible D gene (6 bases). CDR3 length equals 18 residues. The germline CDR1 and CDR2 sequences are LGHNT and FRNRAP. V lost 0 bases and J lost 4, with 19 bases in between. DNA of the CDR3: TGTGCTAGTGGTTTGGTAGTTCCGGAACAGGGAAAGAATCAGCCCCAGCATTTT. This encodes CASGLVVPEQGKNQPQHF.

The chain is built from TRBV5-4 and TRBJ1-2; D is ambiguous. This CDR3 is built from 14 residues. V dropped 1 base and J dropped 7 bases, with 14 bases sitting between them. From germline, CDR1 is SGHNT and CDR2 YYREEE (reference sequence). For the CDR3, the DNA is TGTGCCAGCAGCTTGATGGGAGGTCTGGGTGGCTACACCTTC. Amino acids: CASSLMGGLGGYTF.

The chain uses TRBV2 and TRBJ2-2; no reliable D call. The CDR3 contains 14 residues. Trimming took 3 bases from V and 2 from J, leaving 7 bases between them. The germline CDR1 and CDR2 sequences are SNHLY and FYNNEI. DNA for the CDR3: TGTGCCAGCAGTGAGGTCACTAACACCGGGGAGCTGTTTTTT. The encoded protein is CASSEVTNTGELFF.

The chain joins TRBV5-1 to TRBJ2-5; weak D call: TRBD1 (6 bases). Per germline, CDR1 SGHRS and CDR2 YFSETQ. V was cut by 5 bases and J by 4 bases, with 15 bases left in between. CDR3 size: 14 residues. DNA for the CDR3: TGCGCCAGCAGTCAATCCAGGGGCCGAGAGACCCAGTACTTC. Its translation: CASSQSRGRETQYF.

This chain connects TRBV18 to TRBJ1-1, with D unresolved. CDR1 and CDR2 (germline): KGHSH, LQKENI. This CDR3 contains 13 residues. V gave up 6 bases and J gave up 1 base, with 9 bases separating them. The CDR3 protein is CASSLHRNTEAFF. CDR3 nucleotide sequence: TGTGCCAGCTCGCTTCATAGGAACACTGAAGCTTTCTTT.